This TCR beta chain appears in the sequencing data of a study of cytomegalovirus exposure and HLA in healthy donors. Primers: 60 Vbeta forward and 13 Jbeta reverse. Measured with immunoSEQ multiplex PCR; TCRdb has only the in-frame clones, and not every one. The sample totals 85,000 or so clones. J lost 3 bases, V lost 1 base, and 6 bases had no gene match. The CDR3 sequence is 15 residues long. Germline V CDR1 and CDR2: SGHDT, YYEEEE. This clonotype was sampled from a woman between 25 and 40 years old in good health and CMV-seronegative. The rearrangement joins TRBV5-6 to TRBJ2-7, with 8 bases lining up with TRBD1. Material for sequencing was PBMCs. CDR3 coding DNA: TGTGCCAGCAGCTTGAACAGGGGGACCCTCTACGAGCAGTACTTC. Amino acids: CASSLNRGTLYEQYF.